What follows describes a single TCR beta chain. Its antigen is unidentified. The data derive from a study of circulating and synovial CD4+ cells in juvenile arthritis. The CDR3 length is 17 residues. Trimming removed 1 base from V and 6 bases from J; junction bases left unmatched: 10. Per germline, CDR1 LNHDA and CDR2 SQIVND (reference sequence). Overall study results and limits: Compared with bulk blood, circulating pathogenic-like lymphocytes shared substantially more CDR3 sequences with synovial T cells.

Produced via immunoSEQ multiplex PCR; TCRdb's table is partial and in-frame only. The data contain fewer than 35,000 clones, 90% to 95% of them singletons. The sample was CD4+ T cells from blood. The receptor was isolated from a human donor with juvenile idiopathic arthritis. J is TRBJ1-1 and V is TRBV19, with TRBD1 matching over 11 bases. CDR3 protein: CASSIGGGQGAAAEAFF. The CDR3 bases are TGTGCCAGTAGTATAGGGGGAGGACAGGGGGCAGCCGCTGAAGCTTTCTTT.